A single sample gave rise to the 21 T cell receptor beta chains below, sequenced in a study of cytomegalovirus exposure and HLA in healthy donors. Primers for the PCR totalled 60 Vbeta and 13 Jbeta. TCRdb keeps only in-frame clones here, not all; method: immunoSEQ multiplex PCR. The data contain about 99,000 clones, over 9% of them singletons. Source material: PBMCs. The receptor source for this set is a man aged 35 to 55 in good health and CMV-seropositive.

This clone showed up just a few times. The V gene is TRBV6-1, the J gene TRBJ2-5, with TRBD1 matching over 8 bases. Germline V gene sequence: CDR1 MNHNS, CDR2 SASEGT. The CDR3 runs 16 residues. V lost 3 bases to trimming and J lost 2 bases; unmatched junction nucleotides: 8. In DNA, the CDR3 is TGTGCCAGCAGTGATGGTGACAGGGGCAATCAAGAGACCCAGTACTTC. Protein: CASSDGDRGNQETQYF.

This sequence joins TRBV2 and TRBJ1-5; tentative D call: TRBD1 (5 bases). The V and J ends lost 7 bases and 0 bases respectively, with 10 bases between them. Germline values: CDR1 SNHLY, CDR2 FYNNEI. CDR3 size: 14 residues. The CDR3 region is CASMRQNSNQPQHF. CDR3 bases: TGTGCCAGCATGAGACAGAATAGCAATCAGCCCCAGCATTTT. Looking up the rest from reference TRBV2 and TRBJ1-5 gives the full variable domain: EPEVTQTPSHQVTQMGQEVILRCVPISNHLYFYWYRQILGQKVEFLVSFYNNEISEKSEIFDDQFSVERPDGSNFTLKIRSTKLEDSAMYFCASMRQNSNQPQHFGDGTRLSIL.

The sample holds a few counts of this clone. CDR3 nucleotide sequence: TGTGCCAGTAGTATAAGGAACAGGGGATTGCTCCAGTTCTTC. Translation gives CASSIRNRGLLQFF. The rearrangement links TRBV19 to TRBJ2-1; 7 bases are a match to TRBD1. V trimming: 2 bases; J trimming: 13 bases; junction bases outside the gene matches: 11. The germline V gene has CDR1 LNHDA and CDR2 SQIVND (reference sequence). The CDR3 totals 14 residues.

The gene calls are TRBV7-9 and TRBJ1-2; weak D call: TRBD1 (5 bases). Germline V gene data show CDR1 as SEHNR and CDR2 as FQNEAQ (reference sequence). Trimming took off 6 bases at V and 6 bases at J, with 11 bases between the two ends. The CDR3 is 12 residues long. CDR3 amino acids: CASREGRNGYTF. The CDR3 bases are TGTGCCAGCAGAGAGGGGAGGAATGGCTACACCTTC.

This chain links TRBV7-9 with TRBJ2-5; tentatively, D is TRBD2 (6 bases). The V end lost 5 bases, the J end lost 9 bases, and 13 bases lay between the germline ends. The CDR3 runs 12 residues. In germline, CDR1 is SEHNR, CDR2 FQNEAQ (reference sequence). Here the CDR3 DNA reads TGTGCCAGCAGCACCCCGGGGGAGGCCCAGTACTTC. This translates into CASSTPGEAQYF. Combining the CDR3 with reference TRBV7-9 and TRBJ2-5 gives the whole variable domain DTGVSQNPRHKITKRGQNVTFRCDPISEHNRLYWYRQTLGQGPEFLTYFQNEAQLEKSRLLSDRFSAERPKGSFSTLEIQRTEQGDSAMYLCASSTPGEAQYFGPGTRLLVL.

This clone was observed a few times. The DNA for the CDR3 is TGTGCCAGCAGCTTATATGGGAGTTCCCCCGGGGAGCTGTTTTTT. Its protein is CASSLYGSSPGELFF. This sequence joins TRBV5-6 and TRBJ2-2, with D perhaps TRBD2 (5 bases). The CDR3 is made up of 15 amino acids. The ends were cut back, 2 bases at V and 6 bases at J, with 14 bases in the middle. Per germline, CDR1 SGHDT and CDR2 YYEEEE. The full variable domain, with the rest looked up from reference TRBV5-6 and TRBJ2-2, is DAGVTQSPTHLIKTRGQQVTLRCSPKSGHDTVSWYQQALGQGPQFIFQYYEEEERQRGNFPDRFSGHQFPNYSSELNVNALLLGDSALYLCASSLYGSSPGELFFGEGSRLTVL.

The gene calls are TRBV7-6 and TRBJ2-5, with TRBD2 matching over 7 bases. J gave up 5 bases and V 7 bases, and 13 bases lay outside the gene matches. This CDR3 is built from 15 residues. The germline CDR1 and CDR2 sequences are SGHVS and FNYEAQ. The CDR3 DNA reads as TGTGCCAGCACCCCAGCCGGGGGAGGGCTGGAGACCCAGTACTTC. This gives the protein CASTPAGGGLETQYF. Using reference TRBV7-6 and TRBJ2-5 for the parts outside the CDR3, the full variable domain is GAGVSQSPRYKVTKRGQDVALRCDPISGHVSLYWYRQALGQGPEFLTYFNYEAQQDKSGLPNDRFSAERPEGSISTLTIQRTEQRDSAMYRCASTPAGGGLETQYFGPGTRLLVL.

This clone was observed a handful of times. This chain joins TRBV7-9 and TRBJ1-2; D is perhaps TRBD1 (5 bases). V lost 5 bases to trimming and J lost 6 bases, with 13 bases between them. The CDR3 extends over 13 amino acids. Germline V CDR1 and CDR2: SEHNR, FQNEAQ (reference sequence). CDR3 protein: CASSLDDRDGYTF. For the CDR3, the DNA is TGTGCCAGCAGCCTTGACGACAGAGATGGCTACACCTTC.

This clone turned up a few times. The rearrangement links TRBV28 to TRBJ1-2, with a weak D call TRBD1 (5 bases). This CDR3 comprises 12 residues. Trimming left V 6 bases short and J 8 bases short, with 13 bases between. Germline lookup yields CDR1 MDHEN and CDR2 SYDVKM. The CDR3 sequence: CASRGRVGGYTF. The CDR3, as DNA: TGTGCCAGCAGAGGCAGGGTGGGCGGCTACACCTTC.

Only a few counts were recorded for this clone. CDR3 sequence: CASSQPPGRKHEQYF. As DNA, the CDR3 is TGTGCCAGCAGCCAACCGCCAGGGCGAAAGCACGAGCAGTACTTC. This chain connects TRBV16 to TRBJ2-7; a weak D match, TRBD1 (5 bases). Trimming removed 2 bases from V and 5 bases from J, with 16 bases in between. Germline V gene data show CDR1 as KGHSY and CDR2 as FQNENV. There are 15 residues in the CDR3.

This clone appeared a few times. V is TRBV9 and J is TRBJ2-1; D may be TRBD1 (5 bases). CDR1 and CDR2 (germline): SGDLS, YYNGEE. V was clipped by 0 bases and J by 3 bases, with 10 bases between them. The CDR3 is 15 amino acids. The chain's CDR3 is CASSVGREVYNEQFF. In DNA form, the CDR3 reads TGTGCCAGCAGCGTAGGCAGGGAAGTCTACAATGAGCAGTTCTTC.

J is TRBJ2-7 and V is TRBV27, with D unclear. Germline assignment: CDR1 MNHEY and CDR2 SMNVEV (reference sequence). The CDR3 runs 14 residues. Trimming removed 2 bases at V and 2 bases at J, with 10 bases between. This CDR3 is CASSLRGNPYEQYF. DNA of the CDR3: TGTGCCAGCAGTTTACGCGGTAACCCCTACGAGCAGTACTTC.

V is TRBV27 and J is TRBJ1-2; no clear D gene. The CDR3 is made up of 15 amino acids. The V gene's germline CDR1 is MNHEY and CDR2 SMNVEV (reference sequence). V gave up 3 bases and J gave up 4 bases, with 15 bases separating them. This chain's CDR3 is CASSLSLPGGYGYTF. CDR3 DNA: TGTGCCAGCAGTTTGTCCCTCCCCGGCGGCTATGGCTACACCTTC.

This clone was seen only a few times. The chain carries TRBV28 and TRBJ2-2; a possible D gene is TRBD1 (6 bases). Trimming took off 7 bases at V and 6 bases at J, with 12 bases between the two ends. Germline CDR1 and CDR2: MDHEN and SYDVKM. CDR3 length equals 13 residues. The CDR3 protein is CASTTEGAGELFF. The CDR3 DNA sequence: TGTGCCAGCACTACCGAGGGGGCCGGGGAGCTGTTTTTT.

This clone showed up many times. The genes are TRBV25-1 and TRBJ1-4; possible D gene TRBD1, 6 bases. This CDR3 spans 15 amino acids. Germline loops: CDR1 MGHDK, CDR2 SYGVNS. Trimming cost V 4 bases and J 3 bases, with 12 bases left between them. This CDR3 is CASSVSTGSNEKLFF. As DNA, the CDR3 is TGTGCCAGCAGTGTATCGACAGGTTCTAATGAAAAACTGTTTTTT.

This clone was detected ten times or more. The chain has TRBV6-5 and TRBJ1-5; D unresolved. The germline CDR1 and CDR2 sequences are MNHEY and SVGAGI. The ends were cut back, 0 bases at V and 2 bases at J, with 8 bases in the middle. CDR3 length: 15 amino acids. Here the CDR3 DNA reads TGTGCCAGCAGTTACTCGGGCATGGGCAATCAGCCCCAGCATTTT. Translating gives CASSYSGMGNQPQHF.

The V call is TRBV5-4, the J call TRBJ2-7, with 9 bases identical to TRBD1. The CDR3 runs 14 residues. Germline CDR1 is SGHNT and CDR2 is YYREEE (reference sequence). The V and J ends lost 4 bases and 6 bases, in that order; junction bases with no gene match: 8. The CDR3 DNA follows: TGTGCCAGCAGCCCACCGGACAGGGGAGGCGAGCAGTACTTC. It is translated as CASSPPDRGGEQYF.

A few counts support this clone. V and J are TRBV15 and TRBJ2-7; 7 nucleotides align to TRBD2. The CDR3 spans 16 residues. Germline assignment: CDR1 LNHNV and CDR2 YYDKDF (reference sequence). The trim removed 0 bases at V and 4 bases at J, leaving 9 bases unmatched. CDR3 amino acids: CATSRDDRGSTYEQYF. CDR3 bases: TGTGCCACCAGCAGAGATGATCGCGGGAGTACATACGAGCAGTACTTC. The whole variable domain, filled in from reference TRBV15 and TRBJ2-7, reads DAMVIQNPRYQVTQFGKPVTLSCSQTLNHNVMYWYQQKSSQAPKLLFHYYDKDFNNEADTPDNFQSRRPNTSFCFLDIRSPGLGDTAMYLCATSRDDRGSTYEQYFGPGTRLTVT.

This clone was detected only a few times. The chain joins TRBV15 to TRBJ2-3; 10 bases map to TRBD2. The CDR3 is 17 amino acids. Germline V gives CDR1 LNHNV, CDR2 YYDKDF (reference sequence). V trimming: 5 bases; J trimming: 6 bases; junction bases outside the gene matches: 14. Here the CDR3 reads CATSSPNLAGARDTQYF. In DNA form, the CDR3 reads TGTGCCACCAGCTCGCCGAATCTAGCGGGAGCGAGGGATACGCAGTATTTT. Combining the CDR3 with reference TRBV15 and TRBJ2-3 gives the whole variable domain DAMVIQNPRYQVTQFGKPVTLSCSQTLNHNVMYWYQQKSSQAPKLLFHYYDKDFNNEADTPDNFQSRRPNTSFCFLDIRSPGLGDTAMYLCATSSPNLAGARDTQYFGPGTRLTVL.

V gene TRBV27 combines with J gene TRBJ1-2; 8 bases agree with TRBD1. The CDR3 totals 16 residues. Germline V CDR1 and CDR2: MNHEY, SMNVEV (reference sequence). J lost 6 bases, V lost 5 bases, and 14 bases had no gene match. The DNA of the CDR3 is TGTGCCAGCAGTGTGAACCCAGGGGGCCTTATAGATGGCTACACCTTC. Translation gives CASSVNPGGLIDGYTF.

The chain uses TRBV2 and TRBJ2-2; D possibly corresponds to TRBD2 (7 bases). The CDR3 contains 15 residues. Germline-derived CDR1 and CDR2 are SNHLY and FYNNEI. Trimming cost V 4 bases and J 4 bases, with 13 bases left between them. The DNA for the CDR3 is TGTGCCAGCAGTGCCGGGGGGCGTGGCACCGGGGAGCTGTTTTTT. This encodes CASSAGGRGTGELFF.